These 7 T cell receptor beta chains came from one sample sequenced in a study of blood T cell repertoires in COVID-19. Assay used: immunoSEQ multiplex PCR; TCRdb lists only in-frame clones, some missing. This table holds around 250,000 clones, around 89% found once. Sequenced material: PBMCs or T cells enriched from blood (not recorded which). These TCRs come from a woman in her twenties or thirties with acute COVID-19.

The chain combines TRBV30 with TRBJ1-2, with D maybe TRBD1 (6 bases). Trimming removed 0 bases at V and 8 bases at J, with 10 bases between. Germline assignment: CDR1 GTSNPN and CDR2 SVGIG (reference sequence). This CDR3 is 12 amino acids long. The CDR3 sequence: CAWSVRGGGYTF. The CDR3 nucleotides are TGTGCCTGGAGTGTACGAGGGGGAGGCTACACCTTC.

J is TRBJ2-2 and V is TRBV7-2; TRBD2 agrees at 7 bases. Germline CDR1 is SGHTA and CDR2 is FQGNSA. V was pared by 3 bases and J by 1 base, with 5 bases of the junction left unmatched. The CDR3 consists of 16 residues. The CDR3 region is CASSLVPSGNTGELFF. DNA for the CDR3: TGTGCCAGCAGCTTGGTTCCTAGCGGGAACACCGGGGAGCTGTTTTTT.

The V gene is TRBV2, the J gene TRBJ2-5; the match to TRBD2 covers 12 bases. V shed 8 bases, J shed 10 bases, and the junction held 5 bases outside the gene matches. The CDR3 is 12 amino acids. Germline V gives CDR1 SNHLY, CDR2 FYNNEI. CDR3 sequence (DNA): TGTGCCAGCCAGACTAGCGGGAGTGGCCAGTACTTC. It codes for CASQTSGSGQYF.

This sequence joins TRBV7-2 and TRBJ2-1, with 7 bases fitting TRBD2. The germline gives CDR1 SGHTA, CDR2 FQGNSA. The CDR3 contains 16 residues. J lost 10 bases, V lost 1 base, and 13 bases had no gene match. The DNA for the CDR3 is TGTGCCAGCAGCTTAGATTTGGCGCTAGCGGAAACCGAGCAGTTCTTC. This sequence encodes CASSLDLALAETEQFF.

This clone showed up just a few times. V is TRBV9 and J is TRBJ2-3; D call uncertain. The CDR3 has 15 amino acids. V shed 0 bases and J shed 0 bases, with 8 bases lying between them. Germline V CDR1 and CDR2: SGDLS, YYNGEE. CDR3 sequence reads: CASSVGGRSTDTQYF. The CDR3 nucleotides are TGTGCCAGCAGCGTAGGTGGCCGAAGCACAGATACGCAGTATTTT.

V usage is TRBV5-1 and J usage is TRBJ2-3; 9 bases fit TRBD1. The trim removed 2 bases at V and 6 bases at J, leaving 13 bases unmatched. Per the germline V gene, CDR1 is SGHRS and CDR2 is YFSETQ. The CDR3 is 17 residues long. The CDR3 coding sequence is TGCGCCAGCAGCTTCGCGGGACCGGGACAGGGAGCGGATACGCAGTATTTT. This codes for CASSFAGPGQGADTQYF.

With regard to this clone: Different DNA sequences within this sample yield the same CDR3. The rearrangement joins TRBV28 to TRBJ2-7, with a weak D call TRBD2 (5 bases). The germline gives CDR1 MDHEN, CDR2 SYDVKM. This CDR3 has 12 amino acids. V was pared by 7 bases and J by 0 bases, with 7 bases between. The CDR3 here is CASNAGSYEQYF. CDR3 nucleotide sequence: TGTGCCAGCAATGCGGGCTCCTACGAGCAGTACTTC. The full variable domain, rest sourced from reference TRBV28 and TRBJ2-7, is DVKVTQSSRYLVKRTGEKVFLECVQDMDHENMFWYRQDPGLGLRLIYFSYDVKMKEKGDIPEGYSVSREKKERFSLILESASTNQTSMYLCASNAGSYEQYFGPGTRLTVT.